This T cell receptor beta chain was identified in a study of blood T cell repertoires in COVID-19. Trimming cost V 3 bases and J 1 base, with 10 bases left between them. In germline, CDR1 is SEHNR, CDR2 FQNEAQ (reference sequence). CDR3 size: 14 residues. Using immunoSEQ multiplex PCR, the repertoire was profiled, and TCRdb retains in-frame clones only, with some absent. The data hold roughly 69,000 clones, with around 73% observed a single time. This sequence was found in a man aged 60 to 75 with COVID-19, enrolled during active disease. Sequenced sample: peripheral blood. The chain has TRBV7-9 and TRBJ2-7; D possibly corresponds to TRBD2 (6 bases). The CDR3 loop is CASSFSGASYEQYF. CDR3 nucleotides: TGTGCCAGCAGCTTTAGCGGAGCTTCCTACGAGCAGTACTTC.